This TCR beta chain was documented in a study of T cell responses to AZD1222 COVID-19 vaccine. Across the whole study: Second doses at about 4 or about 12 weeks were pooled.

TCRdb's table, derived via immunoSEQ multiplex PCR, lists solely in-frame clones and lacks some. The profile shows more than 100,000 clones, around 90% of them singletons. The V gene lost 0 bases and the J gene lost 6 bases, with 9 bases spanning the gap. The CDR3 covers 13 residues. Germline values: CDR1 LGHNA, CDR2 YSLEER. This clone appeared a single time. This sequence originates from an adult in good health. The source material was peripheral blood, sampled on day 0 of AZD1222 vaccination. The V call is TRBV4-3, the J call TRBJ2-7; D is ambiguous. CDR3 amino acids: CASSQDLAVEQYF. The CDR3 DNA reads TGCGCCAGCAGCCAAGATCTTGCCGTCGAGCAGTACTTC.